The following is a TCR beta chain sequence with its context. Its antigen target is currently unknown. No much larger clonotype is one base removed from it; base qualities were not supplied. V is pared back by 4 bases and J by 0 bases, with 10 bases lying between the germline termini. Spanning cysteine to phenylalanine, the CDR3 consists of 15 amino acids. The DNA shown is the 45-base CDR3, in frame from base 1. Reading the germline V gene gives CDR1 LGHNA and CDR2 YSLEER. This sample is drawn from a study of cytomegalovirus exposure and HLA in healthy donors (dated by TCRdb to 2016 to 2017). As for the study more broadly: In an earlier analysis of 587 of the donors, 250 to 300 Gb of sequence data and 120 million or so unique TCR beta sequences from some 170 million T cells were reported. An early release covering about 600 HLA-typed donors comprised approximately 300 gigabases of sequencing data and roughly 85 million unique TCR sequences. Every discovery cohort repertoire had been produced on one sequencing platform. Among around 400 genotyped donors of the cohort, an average of around 220,000 unique TCR beta nucleotide sequences was sequenced per donor, of which about 19% were non-productive. A later analysis re-examined previously published TCR beta repertoires from hundreds of donors and added high-resolution HLA genotyping to investigate patterns of TCR occurrence. HLA typing included class I and class II loci at four-digit resolution. To decide whether each TCR beta V gene segment behaved as functional or pseudogenic, an earlier analysis of some 600 of the donors relied on high-throughput TCR beta sequencing. Donor age, sex, ethnicity and CMV serostatus were compiled alongside the repertoire data. To predict cytomegalovirus infection status, the study brought together high-throughput TCR immunosequencing, statistical association of individual TCRs with disease status, and machine learning. Of the roughly 400 genotyped donors, around 81% fell in the genetic ancestry cluster associated with self-reported Caucasian donors. The study aimed to test whether signatures of past pathogen exposure could be identified by cataloging public T cell receptors. The number of donors typed differed by locus, with about 629-640 for A, B, C, DRB1 and DQB1, around 500 for DQA1, 600 to 610 for DPA1, and 450 to 480 for DPB1. The T cell repertoires of under 700 subjects were profiled by immunosequencing and related to cytomegalovirus serostatus. Because of strong linkage in the cohort, five DR-DQ haplotypes were treated as single units for association and clustering. A separate validation cohort of more than 100 different subjects was used in addition to the roughly 700-subject first cohort. A later genetic analysis used genome-wide SNP genotypes for about 60% of the 666 donors, treating that subset as a discovery cohort. The later analysis used no new phenotypic data to find candidate immune exposures, relying instead on TCR beta sequences and their occurrence across donors.

Library construction relied on the immunoSEQ multiplex PCR assay. For the multiplex PCR, a mixture combining 60 forward primers for TCR Vbeta segments and 13 reverse primers for TCR Jbeta segments was used. The CDR3 region of rearranged TCR beta genes was amplified from genomic DNA by a multiplex PCR assay. The amplified TCR beta libraries were sequenced on the Illumina HiSeq System as 87-base-pair reads. The source study handled its data this way. In a later analysis, tens of millions of unique TCR beta chains were counted across the roughly 670 repertoires, and around 10 million of these chains were shared by at least two donors. To remove PCR and sequencing errors, raw reads were error-corrected and collapsed into unique sequences using a nearest-neighbor algorithm that merged closely related sequences. V, D and J gene segments were assigned by aligning CDR3 sequences to IMGT reference sequences. For a sequence to be retained, a match of at least six nucleotides to both a V gene segment and a J gene segment was required. A rearrangement was called productive if the CDR3 had no stop codons and remained in frame with V and J, and every other rearrangement was called non-productive. Following IMGT convention, CDR3 was defined as the stretch from the second conserved V-encoded cysteine to the conserved J-encoded phenylalanine. In an earlier analysis of approximately 590 of the donors, sequences lacking an unambiguous match to a single V gene segment were excluded. An earlier analysis of a few hundred of the donors called V segments functional above 56.7% productive rearrangements and segregating when the between-donor standard deviation exceeded 5%. A statistical classification framework was developed to diagnose cytomegalovirus status using the catalog of TCR beta chain sequences. A later analysis assigned V and J genes by comparing TCR nucleotide sequences with IMGT/GENE-DB human TR gene sequences. In a later analysis, CDR3 sequences and most-parsimonious VDJ recombination scenarios were assigned using the TCRdist pipeline. A later analysis defined each TCR beta chain by its CDR3 amino acid sequence plus V-gene family, and excluded reads lacking a unique V-gene family. To address suspected cross-contamination and a sequencing artifact, a later analysis removed approximately 600 highly shared, low-generation-probability nucleotide sequences. In a later analysis, a clonal expansion index for each public chain was calculated from normalized within-repertoire ranks of inferred template counts. A later analysis computed generation probabilities with a VDJ recombination model fitted to out-of-frame rearrangements, and checked the results against IGoR. In a later analysis, hypergeometric tests were used to score TCR-TCR, TCR-HLA and TCR-CMV co-occurrence, with a repertoire-size bias correction applied to TCR pairs. To estimate false discovery rates, a later analysis permuted the HLA or CMV assignments 20 times. In a later analysis, co-occurring TCRs were grouped using DBSCAN, and TCRdist sequence similarity was added for clustering within HLA-allele-positive subsets. Repertoires with fewer than 30,000 or more than 120,000 public chains, plus five repertoires with anomalous nucleotide sharing, were excluded from co-occurrence clustering. The table was pulled from immuneACCESS by TCRdb, which kept in-frame rearrangements only. Such tables lose some clones; where checked, under half of the loss comes from unresolved V genes, and the rest has no known cause. That table furnishes V, J and clone size, whereas the DNA furnished D and trimming. The sample profile shows 150,000 to 250,000 clones; roughly 78% of them were found once. The top ten constitute approximately 4.4% of the sample.

The cohort consisted of 666 healthy bone marrow donors. At the time of sampling, all cohort members were nominally healthy, though unrecorded immune exposures were likely present. The donor was CMV seropositive and belonged to the group of more than 250 seropositive cohort members. A peripheral blood sample was provided by each donor, and peripheral blood mononuclear cells were used for TCR beta sequencing. Genomic DNA was extracted from the blood cell samples with the Qiagen DNeasy Blood Extraction Kit. Study-level results and caveats: The 87-base-pair reads could not distinguish some IMGT-functional V segments, including TRBV6-2 and TRBV6-3, so those segments were excluded. The authors suggested that the approach could potentially be generalized to other disease states and immunological phenotypes. According to a later analysis, TCR association rates differed among HLA loci, with DRB1 alleles showing the most associated TCRs and HLA-C alleles showing the fewest. When HLA alleles, especially DR and DQ, strongly co-occurred, attributing TCR associations to individual alleles was difficult. Correlated functional status among segregating V segments might be attributable to linkage disequilibrium, but an unknown experimental factor could not be ruled out. A group of highly shared sequence variants was considered likely to be a technical artifact of the sequencing pipeline. At a false discovery rate of 0.05, a later analysis linked approximately 18,000 TCR beta sequences to specific HLA alleles. Because some donors lacked HLA typing at each locus, the association tests relied only on the typed subset. Roughly uniform sequencing depth across donors was assumed in presence/absence analyses, although this assumption may not hold. CMV serostatus was the only immune exposure information available for the cohort. This cohort had only TCR beta chains sequenced, and the lack of alpha or paired-chain data limited which features could be detected. Cytomegalovirus status was reported to be diagnosed by the classifier with high specificity and sensitivity in both the original and validation cohorts. A further reported finding was that TCR beta sequences accurately predicted the HLA-A and HLA-B alleles for most subjects in the first cohort. A later analysis reported that several top co-occurrence clusters appeared linked to parvovirus B19, influenza, CMV and Epstein-Barr virus. In an earlier analysis of around 500 of the donors, most TCR beta V segments appeared in productive rearrangements about 87% or about 30% of the time, broadly matching IMGT annotations. A later analysis found that HLA-associated TCR beta chains were more clonally expanded and had lower generation probabilities than equally common non-associated chains. The study listed over 150 TCR beta chains as associated with cytomegalovirus. A later genetic analysis associated a missense DCLRE1C variant with V-gene and J-gene trimming of TCR beta chains, and an independent cohort replicated the association. In vitro tests confirmed that three of the cytomegalovirus-associated TCR beta chains recognize cytomegalovirus antigens. In a later analysis, most CMV-associated TCR beta chains were found to appear HLA-restricted, with HLA associations seemingly driven largely by CMV exposure. The earlier analysis of 587 of the donors excluded fewer than 20 rarely observed V segments, including chromosome 9 orphons, because counts were too low. A later genetic analysis reported fewer N-insertions in productive TCRs among donors in an Asian-associated ancestry cluster than the approximately 700-donor mean. Across donors, most TCR sequences were observed very rarely, whereas some public TCRs were present in many individuals.

The TCR sequence derives from a young woman in good health and CMV-seropositive. The rearranged segments are TRBV4-3 and TRBJ2-1, and the D gene may be TRBD1, 6 bases matching. Sequenced material: PBMCs. CDR3 region: CASSLTGISYNEQFF. The nucleotide sequence is given as TGCGCCAGCAGCCTGACAGGAATCTCCTACAATGAGCAGTTCTTC.